One sample yielded the 13 T cell receptor beta chains listed below, sequenced in a study of T cell responses to AZD1222 COVID-19 vaccine (dated by TCRdb to the early 2020s). Sample time point, as interpreted from the label and publication: baseline before first vaccination. Library preparation employed the immunoSEQ multiplex PCR assay. What TCRdb holds here is the immuneACCESS table cut down to in-frame rearrangements. Part of the clones is not present; checked against another copy, under half of the missing clones reflect an unresolved V gene, and the others are unexplained. The sample data list more than 90,000 clones, and more than 65% of these were observed just once. The ten largest clonotypes hold around 9.9% of the sample. The starting material was peripheral blood, obtained on day 0 of AZD1222 vaccination. These TCRs come from an adult in good health.

The rearrangement joins TRBV4-2 to TRBJ2-7, with 10 bases aligning to TRBD1. Germline CDR1 and CDR2: LGHNA and YNFKEQ. The CDR3 is 14 amino acids. J lost 5 bases, V lost 1 base, and 2 bases had no gene match. DNA of the CDR3: TGTGCCAGCAGCCAAGCCGGACAGGGGGACGAGCAGTACTTC. Amino acid sequence: CASSQAGQGDEQYF.

V usage is TRBV5-1 and J usage is TRBJ2-3; D gene ambiguous. Germline-derived CDR1 and CDR2 are SGHRS and YFSETQ. V was shortened by 0 bases and J by 2 bases, with 4 bases between the two germline ends. The length of the CDR3 is 13 residues. The CDR3 region is CASSLGNTDTQYF. The CDR3 nucleotides are TGCGCCAGCAGCTTGGGCAACACAGATACGCAGTATTTT.

The rearrangement uses TRBV6-5 and TRBJ1-5; the match to TRBD1 covers 8 bases. V shed 6 bases, J shed 4 bases, and the junction held 5 bases outside the gene matches. The CDR3 extends over 14 amino acids. Germline-derived CDR1 and CDR2 are MNHEY and SVGAGI. This CDR3 is CASRRTGKNQPQHF. CDR3 sequence (DNA): TGTGCCAGCAGGAGGACAGGGAAGAATCAGCCCCAGCATTTT.

The chain carries TRBV7-2 and TRBJ1-1, with D possibly being TRBD1 (5 bases). Looked up from germline, CDR1 is SGHTA and CDR2 is FQGNSA. CDR3 length: 15 residues. Trimming pared 4 bases from V and 3 bases from J, leaving 15 bases between. CDR3 in amino acids: CASSYTRDKDTEAFF. Written as DNA, the CDR3 is TGTGCCAGCAGCTACACCAGGGATAAGGACACTGAAGCTTTCTTT.

The rearrangement links TRBV3-1 (or the pseudogene TRBV3-2) to TRBJ2-1, with 8 bases lining up with TRBD1. This CDR3 contains 15 residues. J was trimmed by 4 bases and V by 6 bases; bases with no gene match: 8. Germline V gene data show CDR1 as LGHDT and CDR2 as YNNKEL (reference sequence). CDR3 sequence reads: CASRPDRGYYNEQFF. The DNA for the CDR3 is TGTGCCAGCAGACCCGACAGGGGATATTACAATGAGCAGTTCTTC.

The chain's CDR3 is CAILQGPTPLQPQHF. CDR3 bases: TGTGCCATCCTACAGGGCCCCACTCCTCTTCAGCCCCAGCATTTT. The chain has TRBV10-3 and TRBJ1-5; D perhaps matches TRBD1 (6 bases). The V and J ends lost 8 bases and 6 bases respectively, with 20 bases between them. There are 15 residues in the CDR3. Germline V gene data show CDR1 as ENHRY and CDR2 as SYGVKD.

This clone was picked up one time. The chain uses TRBV29-1 and TRBJ1-5, with 7 bases aligning to TRBD1. There are 14 residues in the CDR3. CDR1 and CDR2 from the germline V gene are SQVTM and ANQGSEA. V gave up 4 bases and J gave up 2 bases; unmatched junction bases: 5. CDR3 DNA: TGCAGCGTTGTACAGGGGTCGGGCAATCAGCCCCAGCATTTT. Its translation is CSVVQGSGNQPQHF.

This clone has a handful of counts. The chain combines TRBV6-2 or TRBV6-3 with TRBJ2-5; 9 bases match TRBD2. Losses at the gene ends were 5 bases for V and 3 bases for J; bases not matched to a gene: 7. Per germline, CDR1 MNHEY and CDR2 SVGEGT. CDR3 length: 15 residues. This chain's CDR3 is CASSATGTSKETQYF. CDR3 nucleotide sequence: TGTGCCAGCAGTGCCACCGGGACTAGCAAAGAGACCCAGTACTTC.

CDR3 sequence (DNA): TGTGCCAGCAGTGACGGGGGTACAGATACGCAGTATTTT. Its protein product is CASSDGGTDTQYF. The chain combines TRBV2 with TRBJ2-3, with D perhaps matching TRBD2 (6 bases). The germline gives CDR1 SNHLY, CDR2 FYNNEI. The CDR3 is 13 residues long. V shed 3 bases and J shed 3 bases, with 7 bases lying between them.

The V call is TRBV5-1, the J call TRBJ2-1; D not certain. CDR3 length: 14 amino acids. Trimming cost V 1 base and J 6 bases, with 11 bases left between them. The germline CDR1 and CDR2 sequences are SGHRS and YFSETQ. Here the CDR3 reads CASSLTSGSNEQFF. The CDR3 DNA reads TGCGCCAGCAGCTTGACCAGTGGTAGCAATGAGCAGTTCTTC.

This chain links TRBV3-1 (or the pseudogene TRBV3-2) with TRBJ1-5, with TRBD1 matching 9 bases. CDR1 and CDR2 (germline): LGHDT, YNNKEL (reference sequence). Losses at the gene ends were 4 bases for V and 0 bases for J; bases not matched to a gene: 1. This CDR3 is built from 15 residues. The CDR3 nucleotides read TGTGCCAGCAGCCGGACAGGGGATAGCAATCAGCCCCAGCATTTT. Translation: CASSRTGDSNQPQHF.

This clone was seen more than once but under ten times. The chain recombines TRBV5-1 with TRBJ2-7, with D unclear. The V end was cut by 2 bases, the J end by 3 bases, with 27 bases between. Germline V gene lookup returns CDR1 SGHRS and CDR2 YFSETQ. CDR3 size: 19 residues. The CDR3 here is CASSLPGGLQHGSFYEQYF. The CDR3 DNA sequence: TGCGCCAGCAGCTTACCAGGTGGGCTTCAACACGGATCTTTCTACGAGCAGTACTTC.

V usage is TRBV5-5 and J usage is TRBJ1-3; D remains unclear. Germline V lookup: CDR1 SGHKS, CDR2 YYEKEE (reference sequence). This CDR3 has 13 amino acids. V gave up 6 bases and J gave up 0 bases, with 7 bases separating them. The CDR3 spells CASTRTSGNTIYF. The DNA of the CDR3 is TGTGCCAGCACCCGTACCTCTGGAAACACCATATATTTT.